This TCR beta chain was captured by sequencing in a study of blood T cell repertoires in COVID-19. Study overall: PBMCs, B-cell-depleted T cells, or T cells provided the cDNA or gDNA that made up the material.

This clone was observed a few times. J lost 5 bases, V lost 4 bases, and 11 bases had no gene match. The CDR3 extends over 17 amino acids. Per the germline V gene, CDR1 is SGHAT and CDR2 is FQNNGV. It was during active infection that Seattle patients were enrolled and then longitudinally followed. Original processing notes: The authors estimated nucleated cell counts from reference gene primer amplification. The data were produced by immunoSEQ multiplex PCR, yet TCRdb's version contains in-frame clones alone and is incomplete. The V and J calls and clone size were taken over from that table, and D and trimming were inferred from the DNA. The sample yields about 200,000 clones, 92% seen once.

The clonotype originates from a man aged 55 to 70 with COVID-19, enrolled during active disease. V usage is TRBV11-2 and J usage is TRBJ2-7; 13 nucleotides align to TRBD2. Sequenced sample: peripheral blood. The CDR3 loop reads CASSWTSGSLGPHEQYF. CDR3 nucleotides: TGTGCCAGCAGCTGGACTAGCGGGAGCTTAGGTCCCCACGAGCAGTACTTC.